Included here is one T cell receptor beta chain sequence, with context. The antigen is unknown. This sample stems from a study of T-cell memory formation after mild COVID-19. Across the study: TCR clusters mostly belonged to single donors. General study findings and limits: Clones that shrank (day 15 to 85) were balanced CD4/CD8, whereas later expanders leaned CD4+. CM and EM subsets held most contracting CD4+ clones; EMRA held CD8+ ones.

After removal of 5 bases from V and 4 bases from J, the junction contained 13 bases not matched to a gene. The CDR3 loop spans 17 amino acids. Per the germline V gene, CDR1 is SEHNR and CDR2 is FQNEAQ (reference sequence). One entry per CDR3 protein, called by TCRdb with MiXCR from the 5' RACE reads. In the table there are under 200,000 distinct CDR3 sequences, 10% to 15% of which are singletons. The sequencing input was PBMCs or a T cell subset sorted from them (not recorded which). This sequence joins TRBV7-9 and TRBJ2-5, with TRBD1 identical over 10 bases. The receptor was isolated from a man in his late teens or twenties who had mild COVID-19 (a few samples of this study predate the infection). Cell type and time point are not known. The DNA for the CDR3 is TGTGCCAGCAGCGCCTGGAGAGACAGGGGGCGGCGAGAGACCCAGTACTTC. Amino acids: CASSAWRDRGRRETQYF.